This T cell receptor beta chain stems from a study of T-cell reconstitution after alpha-beta-depleted transplantation in children (dated by TCRdb to the mid-2010s). With respect to the entire study: The study quantitatively tracked T-cell immune reconstitution after TCRalphabeta/CD19-depleted allogeneic hematopoietic cell transplantation in children using TCR repertoire profiling. Beyond this particular receptor, the publication reports: About two months after transplant, the apparently early recovery of alphabetaT-cell counts reportedly depended on just several hundred clones that had expanded rapidly and came from non-depleted graft cells. In some patients, the high TCRbeta diversity seen at day 60 was put down to recipient T cells and intrathymic progenitors that had survived conditioning. The frequencies of hyperexpanded clones fell over the following months, and after one year, T-cell counts and TCRbeta diversity were mostly attributed to newly produced T cells.

The treatment or condition label of this sample denotes: allogeneic hematopoietic cell transplantation with graft depleted of TCRalphabeta T cells and CD19 B cells. The children who served as transplant recipients had been given grafts of TCRalphabeta/CD19-depleted allogeneic hematopoietic cells. The library was obtained by PCR. For sequencing, an Illumina HiSeq 2500 was employed. TCR libraries were prepared with molecular barcoding, using unique molecular identifiers to normalize TCRbeta repertoire quantification. The public reads were run again by TCRdb, first through fastp at Q25 and then through MiXCR, and only productive beta chains were kept. Here each entry gathers all rows of one CDR3 protein and keeps the most common genes and DNA. The sample table contains 180,000 or so distinct CDR3 sequences; only one count was recorded for 6.3% of them. The top ten hold about 4.4% of the sample. V and J lose 5 bases and 1 base, and a span of 11 bases separates them. The germline V gene supplies CDR1 SGHTA and CDR2 FQGTGA. Reading from cysteine to phenylalanine, the CDR3 counts 14 amino acids. The kept DNA is CDR3 alone, 42 bases in frame from the first base.

This clonotype was observed at least ten times. The target of this receptor is not known. Qualities for individual bases were not recorded, and no much larger clone is one base off. The sample was PBMCs, taken before TCRalphabeta/CD19-depleted stem cell transplant. The source of this sequence is a girl in the first two years of life with combined immunodeficiency, due to receive a stem cell transplant. The chain is encoded by TRBV7-3 joined to TRBJ1-1; tentative D gene TRBD1, with 6 bases matching. The CDR3: CASSPDRRNTEAFF. The sequenced DNA: TGTGCCAGCAGCCCAGACAGGAGGAACACTGAAGCTTTCTTT. The full variable domain, completed from the reference TRBV7-3 and TRBJ1-1 proteins outside the CDR3, reads GAGVSQTPSNKVTEKGKYVELRCDPISGHTALYWYRQSLGQGPEFLIYFQGTGAADDSGLPNDRFFAVRPEGSVSTLKIQRTERGDSAVYLCASSPDRRNTEAFFGQGTRLTVV.